One T cell receptor (beta chain) is described in this entry. Antigen: not known. The record originates from a study of cytomegalovirus exposure and HLA in healthy donors. Overall study results and limits: Earlier findings revealed that most TCR beta V segments proved productive either about 87% or about 30% of the time.

60 Vbeta and 13 Jbeta primers were used in PCR. Libraries were prepared by immunoSEQ multiplex PCR; TCRdb keeps only in-frame clonotypes and omits some of them. The data hold under 200,000 clones, with 84% observed a single time. CDR3 length equals 13 residues. Deletions cut 6 bases from V and 1 base from J, with 9 bases between. The germline gives CDR1 MNHEY, CDR2 SVGAGI. The receptor was isolated from a boy aged 10-17 years in good health and CMV-seronegative. The chain has TRBV6-5 and TRBJ1-1, with D tentatively TRBD1 (6 bases). The sequenced sample consisted of PBMCs. Here the CDR3 reads CASSQTGNTEAFF. The CDR3 region has the DNA TGTGCCAGCAGCCAGACAGGGAACACTGAAGCTTTCTTT.